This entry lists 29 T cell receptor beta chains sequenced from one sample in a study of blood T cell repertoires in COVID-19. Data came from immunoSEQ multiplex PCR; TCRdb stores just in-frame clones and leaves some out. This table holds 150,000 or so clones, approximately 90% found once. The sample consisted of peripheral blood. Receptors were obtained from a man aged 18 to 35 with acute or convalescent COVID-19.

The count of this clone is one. The CDR3: CASSVGGTNTGELFF. CDR3 sequence (DNA): TGTGCCAGCAGCGTAGGCGGGACGAACACCGGGGAGCTGTTTTTT. The chain recombines TRBV9 with TRBJ2-2; TRBD2 might be the D (6 bases). Germline V lookup: CDR1 SGDLS, CDR2 YYNGEE. Between the trimmed V and J ends, which lost 0 bases and 0 bases, there was a span of 6 bases. This CDR3 has 15 residues.

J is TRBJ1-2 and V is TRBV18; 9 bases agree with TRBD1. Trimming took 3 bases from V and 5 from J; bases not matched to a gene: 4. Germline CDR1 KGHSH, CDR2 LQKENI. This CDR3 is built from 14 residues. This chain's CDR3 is CASSPDGTGYGYTF. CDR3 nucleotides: TGTGCCAGCTCACCCGACGGGACAGGGTATGGCTACACCTTC.

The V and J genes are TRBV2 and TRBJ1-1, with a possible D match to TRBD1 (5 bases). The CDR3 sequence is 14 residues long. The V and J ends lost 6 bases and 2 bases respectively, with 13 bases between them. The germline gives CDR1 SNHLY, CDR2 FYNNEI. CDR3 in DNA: TGTGCCAGCAGAGCCGGGACTGGAAACACTGAAGCTTTCTTT. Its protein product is CASRAGTGNTEAFF.

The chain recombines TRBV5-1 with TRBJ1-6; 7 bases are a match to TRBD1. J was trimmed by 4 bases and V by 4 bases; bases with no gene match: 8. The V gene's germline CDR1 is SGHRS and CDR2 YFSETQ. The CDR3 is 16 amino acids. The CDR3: CASSPEGQMYNSPLHF. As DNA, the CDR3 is TGCGCCAGCAGCCCGGAGGGACAGATGTATAATTCACCCCTCCACTTT.

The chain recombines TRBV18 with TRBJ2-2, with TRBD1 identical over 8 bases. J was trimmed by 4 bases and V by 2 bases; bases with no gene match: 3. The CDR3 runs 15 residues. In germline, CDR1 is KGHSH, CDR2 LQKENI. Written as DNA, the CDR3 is TGTGCCAGCTCACCAAATCAGGGGGCCACCGGGGAGCTGTTTTTT. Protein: CASSPNQGATGELFF.

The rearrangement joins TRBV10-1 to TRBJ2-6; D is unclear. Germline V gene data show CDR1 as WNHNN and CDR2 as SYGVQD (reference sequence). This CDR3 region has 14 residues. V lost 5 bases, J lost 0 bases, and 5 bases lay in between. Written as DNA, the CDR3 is TGCGCCAGCAGTTCGGGCTCTGGGGCCAACGTCCTGACTTTC. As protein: CASSSGSGANVLTF.

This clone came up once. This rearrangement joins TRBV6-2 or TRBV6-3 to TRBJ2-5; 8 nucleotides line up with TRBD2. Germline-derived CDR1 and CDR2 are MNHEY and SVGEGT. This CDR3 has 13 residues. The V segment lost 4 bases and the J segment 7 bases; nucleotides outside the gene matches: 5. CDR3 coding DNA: TGTGCCAGCAGTTCCGGGACTAGTGGGACCCAGTACTTC. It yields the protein CASSSGTSGTQYF.

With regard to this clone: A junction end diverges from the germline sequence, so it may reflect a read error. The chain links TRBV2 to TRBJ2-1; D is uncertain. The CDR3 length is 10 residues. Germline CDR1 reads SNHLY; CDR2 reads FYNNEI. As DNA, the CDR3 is TGTGCCAGCAGTTACAGCTGGTCCGTCTTC. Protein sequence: CASSYSWSVF. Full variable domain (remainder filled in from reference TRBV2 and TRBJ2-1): EPEVTQTPSHQVTQMGQEVILRCVPISNHLYFYWYRQILGQKVEFLVSFYNNEISEKSEIFDDQFSVERPDGSNFTLKIRSTKLEDSAMYFCASSYSWSVFGPGTRLTVL.

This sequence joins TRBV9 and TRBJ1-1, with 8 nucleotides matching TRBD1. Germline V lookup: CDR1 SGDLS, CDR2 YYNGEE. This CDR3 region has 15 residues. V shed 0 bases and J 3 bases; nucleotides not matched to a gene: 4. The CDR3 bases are TGTGCCAGCAGCGTAGTTGGCAGGGGGCACACTGAAGCTTTCTTT. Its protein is CASSVVGRGHTEAFF.

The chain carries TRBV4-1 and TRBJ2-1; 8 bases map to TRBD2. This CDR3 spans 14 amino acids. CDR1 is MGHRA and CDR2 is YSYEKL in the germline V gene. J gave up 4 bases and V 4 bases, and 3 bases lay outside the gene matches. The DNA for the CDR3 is TGCGCCAGCAGCCCCGGGACTAGTTACAATGAGCAGTTCTTC. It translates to CASSPGTSYNEQFF.

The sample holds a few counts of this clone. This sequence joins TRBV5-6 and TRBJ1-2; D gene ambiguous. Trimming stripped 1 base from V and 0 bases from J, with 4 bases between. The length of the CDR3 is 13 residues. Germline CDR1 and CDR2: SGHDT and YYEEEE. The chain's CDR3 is CASSLLANYGYTF. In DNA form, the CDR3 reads TGTGCCAGCAGCTTGTTAGCTAACTATGGCTACACCTTC.

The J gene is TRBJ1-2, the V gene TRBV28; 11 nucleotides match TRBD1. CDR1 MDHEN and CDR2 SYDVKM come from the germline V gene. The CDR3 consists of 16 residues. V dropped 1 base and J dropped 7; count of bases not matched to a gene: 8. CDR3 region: CASSLSRTGGGTGYTF. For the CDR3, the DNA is TGTGCCAGCAGTTTATCGAGGACAGGGGGCGGAACTGGCTACACCTTC.

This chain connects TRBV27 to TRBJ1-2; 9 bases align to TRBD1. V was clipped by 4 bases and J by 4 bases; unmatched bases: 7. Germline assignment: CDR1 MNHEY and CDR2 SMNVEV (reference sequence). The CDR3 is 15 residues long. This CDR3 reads CASSSTGTGTYGYTF. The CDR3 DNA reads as TGTGCCAGCAGTTCAACCGGGACAGGGACCTATGGCTACACCTTC.

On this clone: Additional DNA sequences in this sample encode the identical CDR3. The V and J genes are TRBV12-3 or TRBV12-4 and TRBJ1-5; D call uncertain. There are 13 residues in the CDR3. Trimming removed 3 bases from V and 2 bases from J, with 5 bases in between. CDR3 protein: CASSLERNQPQHF. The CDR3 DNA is TGTGCCAGCAGTTTGGAGCGCAATCAGCCCCAGCATTTT.

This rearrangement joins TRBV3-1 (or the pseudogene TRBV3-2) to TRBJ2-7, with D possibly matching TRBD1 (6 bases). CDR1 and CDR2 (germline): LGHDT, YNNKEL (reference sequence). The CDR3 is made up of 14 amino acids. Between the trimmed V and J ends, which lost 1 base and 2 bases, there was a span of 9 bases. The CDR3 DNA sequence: TGTGCCAGCAGCCAAGGTACAGGGACCTACGAGCAGTACTTC. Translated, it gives CASSQGTGTYEQYF.

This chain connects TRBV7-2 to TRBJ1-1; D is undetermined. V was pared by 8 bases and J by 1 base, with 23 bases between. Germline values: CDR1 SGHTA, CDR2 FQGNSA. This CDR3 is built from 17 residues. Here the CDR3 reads CASRAGKPELRNTEAFF. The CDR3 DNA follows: TGTGCCAGCCGCGCCGGTAAGCCGGAACTAAGGAACACTGAAGCTTTCTTT.

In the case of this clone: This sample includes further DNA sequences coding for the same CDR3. CDR3 sequence (DNA): TGCAGTGCTACGGGGGACACTGAAGCTTTCTTT. Its translation: CSATGDTEAFF. The gene calls are TRBV20-1 and TRBJ1-1; a possible D gene is TRBD1 (5 bases). The V gene lost 4 bases and the J gene lost 3 bases, with 6 bases spanning the gap. The CDR3 is 11 residues long. The germline CDR1 and CDR2 sequences are DFQATT and SNEGSKA (reference sequence).

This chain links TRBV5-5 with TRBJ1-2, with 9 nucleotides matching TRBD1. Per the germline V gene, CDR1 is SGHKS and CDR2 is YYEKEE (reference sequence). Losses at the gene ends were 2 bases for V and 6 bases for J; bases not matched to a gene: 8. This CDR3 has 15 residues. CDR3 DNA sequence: TGTGCCAGCAGCTTTGAGGGACAGGGCCTCAATGGCTACACCTTC. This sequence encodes CASSFEGQGLNGYTF.

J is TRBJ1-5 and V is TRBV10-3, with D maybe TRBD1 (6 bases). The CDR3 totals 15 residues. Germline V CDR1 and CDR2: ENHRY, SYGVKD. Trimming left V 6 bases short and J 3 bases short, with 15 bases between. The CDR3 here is CAIRGEGDINQPQHF. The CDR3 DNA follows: TGTGCCATCAGAGGCGAGGGGGATATCAATCAGCCCCAGCATTTT.

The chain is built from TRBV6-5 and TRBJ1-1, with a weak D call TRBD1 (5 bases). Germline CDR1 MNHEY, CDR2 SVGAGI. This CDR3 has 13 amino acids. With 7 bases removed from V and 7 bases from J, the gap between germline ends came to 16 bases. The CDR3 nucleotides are TGTGCCAGCACCGACGGGGGGGGATATGAAGCTTTCTTT. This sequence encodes CASTDGGGYEAFF.

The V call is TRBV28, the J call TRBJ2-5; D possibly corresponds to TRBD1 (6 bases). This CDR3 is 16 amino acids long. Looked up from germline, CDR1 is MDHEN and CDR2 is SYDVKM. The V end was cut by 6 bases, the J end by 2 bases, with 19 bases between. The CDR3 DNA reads TGTGCCAGCAGCCACCCCGGGGCAGGGGCGCAAGAGACCCAGTACTTC. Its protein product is CASSHPGAGAQETQYF.

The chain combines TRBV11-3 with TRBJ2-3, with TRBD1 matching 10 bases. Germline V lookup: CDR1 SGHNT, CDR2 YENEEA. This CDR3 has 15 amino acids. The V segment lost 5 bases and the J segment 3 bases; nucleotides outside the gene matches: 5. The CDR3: CASSLRTGGTDTQYF. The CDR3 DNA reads TGTGCCAGCAGCCTCCGGACAGGGGGAACAGATACGCAGTATTTT.

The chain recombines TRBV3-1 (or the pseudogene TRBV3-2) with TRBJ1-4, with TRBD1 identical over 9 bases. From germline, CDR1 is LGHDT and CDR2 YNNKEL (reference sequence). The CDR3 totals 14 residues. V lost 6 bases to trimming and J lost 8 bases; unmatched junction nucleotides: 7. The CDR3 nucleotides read TGTGCCAGCAGGGGGAGGGACAGGGAGGAAAAACTGTTTTTT. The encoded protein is CASRGRDREEKLFF.

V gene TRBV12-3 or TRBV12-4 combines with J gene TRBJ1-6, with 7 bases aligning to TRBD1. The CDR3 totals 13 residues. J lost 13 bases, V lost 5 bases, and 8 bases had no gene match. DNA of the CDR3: TGTGCCAGCAGTGCAAAGGACAGGTCGCCCCTCCACTTT. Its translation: CASSAKDRSPLHF.

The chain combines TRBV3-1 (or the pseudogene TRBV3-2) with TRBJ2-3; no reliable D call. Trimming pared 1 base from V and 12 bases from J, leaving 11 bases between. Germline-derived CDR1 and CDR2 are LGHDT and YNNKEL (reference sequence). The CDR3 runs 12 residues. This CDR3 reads CASSQGLLAQYF. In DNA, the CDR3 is TGTGCCAGCAGCCAAGGACTTTTGGCTCAGTATTTT.

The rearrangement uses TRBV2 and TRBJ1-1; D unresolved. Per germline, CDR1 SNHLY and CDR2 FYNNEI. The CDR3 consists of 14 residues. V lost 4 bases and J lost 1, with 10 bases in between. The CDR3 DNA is TGTGCCAGCAGTGTTATAGATTCGAACACTGAAGCTTTCTTT. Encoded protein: CASSVIDSNTEAFF.

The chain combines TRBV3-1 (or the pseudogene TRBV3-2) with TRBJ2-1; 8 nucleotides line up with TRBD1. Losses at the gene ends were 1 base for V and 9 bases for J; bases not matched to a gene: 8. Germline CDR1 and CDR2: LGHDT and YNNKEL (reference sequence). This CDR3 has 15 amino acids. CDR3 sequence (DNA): TGTGCCAGCAGCCAAGGAGGACAGGGTCGGGGTGAGCAGTTCTTC. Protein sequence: CASSQGGQGRGEQFF.

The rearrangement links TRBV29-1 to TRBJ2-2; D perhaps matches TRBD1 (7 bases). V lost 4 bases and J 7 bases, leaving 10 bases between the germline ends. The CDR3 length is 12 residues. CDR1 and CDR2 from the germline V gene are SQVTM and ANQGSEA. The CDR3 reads CSVGRDSGELFF. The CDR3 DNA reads TGCAGCGTTGGGAGGGACAGCGGGGAGCTGTTTTTT.

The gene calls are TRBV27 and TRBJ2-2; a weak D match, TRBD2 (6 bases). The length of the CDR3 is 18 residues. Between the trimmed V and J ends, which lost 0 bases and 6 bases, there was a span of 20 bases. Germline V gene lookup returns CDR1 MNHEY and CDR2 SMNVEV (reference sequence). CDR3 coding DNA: TGTGCCAGCAGTTTATCGAATACGGGACTTTCGCCTTCCGGGGAGCTGTTTTTT. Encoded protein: CASSLSNTGLSPSGELFF.